The entry below describes one T cell receptor (beta chain). Its target is not known. The CDR3 is 14 amino acids. Germline V gene lookup returns CDR1 SGHDT and CDR2 YYEEEE. V gave up 4 bases and J gave up 5 bases, with 12 bases separating them. This entry comes from a study of regulatory T cells in long-lasting Graves disease. Whole-study results and caveats: A greater number of public clonotypes (2,741) was shared by persistent patients than by new patients (just over 950).

Time point in this sample: newly diagnosed GD, antithyroid drugs for less than 3 months. Extracted PBMC RNA gave rise to the TCR library. To make TCR beta libraries, researchers used iRepertoire HTBI primers and Arm-PCR of CDR3 regions. TCRdb itself ran the multiplex PCR reads through MiXCR, one entry per CDR3 protein. This sample carries around 450,000 distinct CDR3 sequences, more than 12% of them seen once, and the ten largest clones take around 17%. The data were also submitted as part of a second study, on T cells in Graves' hyperthyroidism and ophthalmopathy.

The chain is built from TRBV5-6 and TRBJ1-4, with D possibly TRBD1 on 6 matching bases. The TCR originated in a woman aged 25 to 39 with Graves disease. This sample comprised peripheral blood mononuclear cells (PBMCs), obtained at new diagnosis, from a patient treated with antithyroid drugs. The CDR3 protein is CASSEGVSNEKLFF. Written as DNA, the CDR3 is TGTGCCAGCAGCGAGGGGGTATCGAATGAAAAACTGTTTTTT.